The 4 T cell receptor beta chains below were found in one sample sequenced in a study of T cell responses to AZD1222 COVID-19 vaccine. This table comes from immunoSEQ multiplex PCR, and its TCRdb copy is limited to in-frame clones, with some not included. This sample yields around 100,000 clones, of which just under 95% are seen a single time; more than 2% belongs to the top ten. This sample comprised peripheral blood, obtained on day 0 of AZD1222 vaccination. The receptors originated from an adult in good health.

V is TRBV27 and J is TRBJ2-3; D possibly corresponds to TRBD2 (7 bases). This CDR3 is built from 15 residues. The V gene's germline CDR1 is MNHEY and CDR2 SMNVEV (reference sequence). V was cut by 5 bases and J by 4 bases, with 16 bases left in between. CDR3 nucleotide sequence: TGTGCCAGCAGTCGGGGGCGGGGGTATTCAGATACGCAGTATTTT. Its protein is CASSRGRGYSDTQYF.

This rearrangement joins TRBV2 to TRBJ2-5; no firm D call. Germline V gene data show CDR1 as SNHLY and CDR2 as FYNNEI. There are 12 residues in the CDR3. The V end lost 7 bases, the J end lost 5 bases, and 11 bases lay between the germline ends. The CDR3 spells CASNGMGETQYF. As DNA, the CDR3 is TGTGCCAGCAATGGGATGGGTGAGACCCAGTACTTC.

V gene TRBV5-3 combines with J gene TRBJ2-7, with D perhaps matching TRBD1 (6 bases). TRBV5-3 is given ORF status, its function remaining uncertain. The V end lost 10 bases, the J end lost 0 bases, and 14 bases lay between the germline ends. The CDR3 is 13 residues long. The CDR3 nucleotides read TGTGCCGACCGAGGACAGACCTCCTACGAGCAGTACTTC. Protein product: CADRGQTSYEQYF.

The rearrangement joins TRBV19 to TRBJ2-2; D ambiguous. Germline CDR1 reads LNHDA; CDR2 reads SQIVND (reference sequence). V was pared by 6 bases and J by 0 bases, with 14 bases between. The CDR3 sequence is 16 residues long. The CDR3 protein is CASRPFGPANTGELFF. DNA of the CDR3: TGTGCCAGTAGACCTTTTGGTCCTGCGAACACCGGGGAGCTGTTTTTT.